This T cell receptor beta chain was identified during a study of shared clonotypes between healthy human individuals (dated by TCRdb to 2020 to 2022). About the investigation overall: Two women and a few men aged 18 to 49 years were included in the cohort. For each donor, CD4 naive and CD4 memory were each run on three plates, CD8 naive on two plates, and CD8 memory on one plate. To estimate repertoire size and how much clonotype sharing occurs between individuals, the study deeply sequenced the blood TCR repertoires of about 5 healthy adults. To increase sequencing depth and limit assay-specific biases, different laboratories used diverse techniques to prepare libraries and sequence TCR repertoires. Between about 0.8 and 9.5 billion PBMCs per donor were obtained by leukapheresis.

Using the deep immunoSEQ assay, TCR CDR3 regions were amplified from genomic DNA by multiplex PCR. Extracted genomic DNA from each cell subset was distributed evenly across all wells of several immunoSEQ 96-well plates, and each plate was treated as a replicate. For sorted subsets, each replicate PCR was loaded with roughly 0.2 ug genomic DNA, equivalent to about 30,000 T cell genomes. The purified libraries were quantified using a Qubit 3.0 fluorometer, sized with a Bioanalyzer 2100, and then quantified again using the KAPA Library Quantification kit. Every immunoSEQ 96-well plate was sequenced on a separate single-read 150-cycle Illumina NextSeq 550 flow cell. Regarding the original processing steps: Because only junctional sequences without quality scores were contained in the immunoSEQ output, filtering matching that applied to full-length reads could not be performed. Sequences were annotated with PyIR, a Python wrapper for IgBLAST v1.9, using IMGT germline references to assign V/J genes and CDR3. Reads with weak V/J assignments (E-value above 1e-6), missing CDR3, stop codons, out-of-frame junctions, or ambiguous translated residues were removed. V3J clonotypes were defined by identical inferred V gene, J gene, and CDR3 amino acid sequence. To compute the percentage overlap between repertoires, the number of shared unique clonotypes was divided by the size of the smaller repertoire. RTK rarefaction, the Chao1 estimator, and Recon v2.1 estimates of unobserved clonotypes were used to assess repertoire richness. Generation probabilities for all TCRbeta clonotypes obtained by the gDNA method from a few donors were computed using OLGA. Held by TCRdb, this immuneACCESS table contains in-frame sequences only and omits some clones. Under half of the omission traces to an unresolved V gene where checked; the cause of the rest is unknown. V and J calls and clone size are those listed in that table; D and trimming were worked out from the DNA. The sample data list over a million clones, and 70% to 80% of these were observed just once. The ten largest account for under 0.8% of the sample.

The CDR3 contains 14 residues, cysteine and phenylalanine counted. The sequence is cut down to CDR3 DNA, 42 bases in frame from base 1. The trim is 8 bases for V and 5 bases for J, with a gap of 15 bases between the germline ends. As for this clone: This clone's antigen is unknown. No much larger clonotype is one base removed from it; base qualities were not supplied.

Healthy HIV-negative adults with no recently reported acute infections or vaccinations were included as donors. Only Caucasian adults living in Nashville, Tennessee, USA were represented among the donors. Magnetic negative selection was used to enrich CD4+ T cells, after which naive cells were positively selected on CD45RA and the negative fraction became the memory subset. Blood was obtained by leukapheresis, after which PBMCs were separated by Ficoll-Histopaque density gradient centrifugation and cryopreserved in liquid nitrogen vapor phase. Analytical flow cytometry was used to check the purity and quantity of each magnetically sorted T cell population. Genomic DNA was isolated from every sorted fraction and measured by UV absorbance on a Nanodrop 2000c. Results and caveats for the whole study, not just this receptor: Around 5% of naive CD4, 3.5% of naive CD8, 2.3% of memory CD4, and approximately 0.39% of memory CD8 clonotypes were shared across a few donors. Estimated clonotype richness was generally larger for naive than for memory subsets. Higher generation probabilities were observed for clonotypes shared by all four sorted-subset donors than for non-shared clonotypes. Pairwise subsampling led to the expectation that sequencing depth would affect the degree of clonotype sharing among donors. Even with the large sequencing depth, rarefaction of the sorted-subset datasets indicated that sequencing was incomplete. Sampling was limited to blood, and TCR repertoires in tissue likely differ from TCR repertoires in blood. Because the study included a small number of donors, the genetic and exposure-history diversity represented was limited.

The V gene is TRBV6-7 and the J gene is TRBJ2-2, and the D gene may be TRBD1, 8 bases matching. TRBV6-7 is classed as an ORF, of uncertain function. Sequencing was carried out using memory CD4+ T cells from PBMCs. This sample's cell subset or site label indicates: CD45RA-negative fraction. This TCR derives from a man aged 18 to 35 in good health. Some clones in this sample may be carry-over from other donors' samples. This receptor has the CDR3 CASQDREGTGELFF. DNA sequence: TGTGCCAGCCAGGACAGGGAGGGAACCGGGGAGCTGTTTTTT.